The clone carrying this TCR beta chain was counted at least ten times. Its antigen remains unidentified. TCRdb used MiXCR to reprocess the reads, holding one entry per CDR3 protein. Of 700,000 to 900,000 distinct CDR3 sequences detected, almost 30% appear once; the ten largest clones hold about an eighth. These data originate in a study of T cell repertoires in cytomegalovirus infection. Overall study context: As its CMV epitopes, the study selected recently identified HLA-C-restricted and well-studied HLA-B-restricted targets. TCR beta signatures that were public indicated CMV infection and matching HLA type.

Study results and limitations: Cumulative public TCR beta family frequency identified carriers of CMV plus the relevant HLA. HLA-C-restricted TCR beta clonotypes specific for CMV led the ex vivo response.

The sequence derives from a human donor in good health (CMV status not recorded). Some clones in this sample may be carry-over from other donors' samples. This material consisted of cultured CD8+ T cells from PBMCs, taken from culture after CMV antigen stimulation.

The CDR3, as DNA: TGTGCCAGCAGCTCCCCCGGGACAGGGGCTTTGGGCTACACCTTC. Residues: CASSSPGTGALGYTF. The rearrangement uses TRBV7-2 and TRBJ1-2; 10 nucleotides match TRBD1. The CDR3 length is 15 residues. Germline lookup yields CDR1 SGHTA and CDR2 FQGNSA. V lost 4 bases, J lost 8 bases, and 10 bases stayed unmatched.